The 10 T cell receptor beta chains below all came from one sample that was sequenced in a study of CD8+ T cells in alopecia areata (dated by TCRdb to 2016 to 2019). The library was generated by the immunoSEQ multiplex PCR assay. RNA was extracted from all samples and reverse transcribed into cDNA as template for TCR sequencing. Held by TCRdb, this immuneACCESS table contains in-frame sequences only and omits some clones. Under half of the omission traces to an unresolved V gene where checked; the cause of the rest is unknown. The sample includes over 200,000 clones, with around 62% observed a single time. The top ten clones comprise approximately 0.45% of the sample. The sample's time point, from its label and the paper: baseline before oral tofacitinib. The sequenced sample was CD4+ T cells sorted from blood, obtained at week 0. These receptors were taken from a human donor with alopecia areata.

The chain combines TRBV6-1 with TRBJ1-2, with TRBD1 as a possible D gene (5 bases). The CDR3 extends over 14 amino acids. V was pared by 0 bases and J by 8 bases, with 13 bases between. Germline assignment: CDR1 MNHNS and CDR2 SASEGT. CDR3 sequence reads: CASSEAGRVVGYTF. The CDR3 nucleotides are TGTGCCAGCAGTGAAGCGGGCAGGGTGGTCGGCTACACCTTC.

The rearrangement joins TRBV25-1 to TRBJ2-7; 7 positions match TRBD2. Looked up from germline, CDR1 is MGHDK and CDR2 is SYGVNS. Trimming cost V 6 bases and J 2 bases; bases outside gene matches: 4. There are 13 residues in the CDR3. CDR3: CASSTGTTYEQYF. The CDR3 DNA reads as TGTGCCAGCAGCACCGGGACTACCTACGAGCAGTACTTC.

V gene TRBV7-9 combines with J gene TRBJ1-1; D unresolved. The CDR3 has 14 residues. V shed 5 bases and J shed 1 base, with 11 bases lying between them. Germline CDR1 is SEHNR and CDR2 is FQNEAQ (reference sequence). The CDR3 DNA is TGTGCCAGCAGCGTGGGTGTAGCGAACACTGAAGCTTTCTTT. Its protein is CASSVGVANTEAFF.

This clone was seen only a few times. The V call is TRBV2, the J call TRBJ2-1, with 7 bases identical to TRBD1. CDR3 length: 16 residues. V was pared by 8 bases and J by 1 base, with 11 bases of the junction left unmatched. The germline gives CDR1 SNHLY, CDR2 FYNNEI. The CDR3 region is CASVFKTGRSYNEQFF. DNA of the CDR3: TGTGCCAGCGTTTTCAAGACAGGGCGGTCCTACAATGAGCAGTTCTTC.

This clone has just a few counts. V and J are TRBV30 and TRBJ1-5, with 7 bases that match TRBD1. Trimming cost V 2 bases and J 5 bases; bases outside gene matches: 6. The CDR3 length is 14 residues. Germline CDR1 and CDR2: GTSNPN and SVGIG (reference sequence). CDR3 bases: TGTGCCTGGAGTTTGGGGACAGACCATCAGCCCCAGCATTTT. Its protein product is CAWSLGTDHQPQHF.

The chain has TRBV9 and TRBJ1-5; D might be TRBD1 (6 bases). Between the trimmed V and J ends, which lost 4 bases and 6 bases, there was a span of 20 bases. The CDR3 contains 16 residues. Per the germline V gene, CDR1 is SGDLS and CDR2 is YYNGEE. The CDR3 region has the DNA TGTGCCAGCAGCCCTTTGGACAGTTGGGGCGGTCAGCCCCAGCATTTT. Protein product: CASSPLDSWGGQPQHF.

The chain combines TRBV5-1 with TRBJ1-2; D unclear. Germline CDR1 SGHRS, CDR2 YFSETQ. Trimming left V 0 bases short and J 5 bases short, with 11 bases between. The CDR3 has 14 amino acids. CDR3 in amino acids: CASSLDGATYGYTF. In DNA form, the CDR3 reads TGCGCCAGCAGCTTGGATGGTGCTACGTATGGCTACACCTTC.

This clone has more than one count but fewer than ten. The rearrangement links TRBV12-5 to TRBJ2-1, with TRBD2 as a possible D gene (5 bases). V dropped 3 bases and J dropped 9 bases, with 12 bases sitting between them. Germline-derived CDR1 and CDR2 are LGHNT and FRNRAP. The CDR3 contains 13 residues. As DNA, the CDR3 is TGTGCTAGTGGTTTCCGCATGGGGAGTGAGCAGTTCTTC. It translates to CASGFRMGSEQFF.

The gene calls are TRBV11-2 and TRBJ1-2; D ambiguous. With 3 bases removed from V and 8 bases from J, the gap between germline ends came to 7 bases. Germline loops: CDR1 SGHAT, CDR2 FQNNGV. CDR3 length: 11 amino acids. The CDR3 loop reads CASSLGRGYTF. CDR3 nucleotides: TGTGCCAGCAGCTTGGGTCGAGGCTACACCTTC.

This clone came up once. The chain couples TRBV6-5 to TRBJ1-2; D might be TRBD1 (5 bases). In germline, CDR1 is MNHEY, CDR2 SVGAGI. Trimming removed 8 bases from V and 5 bases from J, with 15 bases in between. The CDR3 is 13 residues long. DNA of the CDR3: TGTGCCAGCTCTAGCAACCGGGGGTATGGCTACACCTTC. Translated: CASSSNRGYGYTF.